This entry lists 22 T cell receptor beta chains sequenced from one sample in a study of blood T cells in healthy people across ages. A second roughly 7 to 11 cycle PCR used barcoded and J-beta primers. TCRdb independently ran MiXCR on the 5' RACE reads; one entry per CDR3 protein. The sample has approximately 850,000 distinct CDR3 sequences; roughly 64% are singletons. The sample consisted of blood. These receptors came from a man aged 25 to 45 in good health.

This clonotype showed up just once. The chain links TRBV15 to TRBJ1-1, with D possibly TRBD1 on 5 matching bases. The CDR3 consists of 15 residues. CDR1 and CDR2 (germline): LNHNV, YYDKDF (reference sequence). V gave up 1 base and J gave up 4 bases, with 13 bases separating them. The CDR3 loop reads CATSRVKTGATEAFF. The DNA of the CDR3 is TGTGCCACCAGCAGAGTTAAGACCGGGGCCACTGAAGCTTTCTTT.

Concerning this clonotype itself: A much larger clone differs from this one at a single base, so this may be a read error. This rearrangement joins TRBV27 to TRBJ1-1; D remains ambiguous. Germline assignment: CDR1 MNHEY and CDR2 SMNVEV (reference sequence). Trimming cost V 5 bases and J 11 bases, with 24 bases left between them. CDR3 length: 15 residues. Here the CDR3 reads CASSRAQEKRMDAFF. The CDR3 region has the DNA TGTGCCAGCAGTCGAGCCCAGGAAAAGCGTATGGATGCTTTCTTT.

The chain uses TRBV10-3 and TRBJ1-1; D uncertain. The CDR3 has 13 residues. Looked up from germline, CDR1 is ENHRY and CDR2 is SYGVKD. The germline V and J ends were trimmed by 7 bases and 0 bases, with 9 bases remaining between them. The CDR3 DNA reads as TGTGCCATCACACTGGGCATGAACACTGAAGCTTTCTTT. It specifies CAITLGMNTEAFF.

CDR3 amino acids: CASSLLLSSGEQYF. Written as DNA, the CDR3 is TGCGCCAGCAGCTTGTTACTATCCTCAGGCGAGCAGTACTTC. The chain links TRBV5-1 to TRBJ2-7; D gene uncertain. The V and J ends lost 1 base and 6 bases respectively, with 14 bases between them. CDR1 is SGHRS, CDR2 YFSETQ, per germline. The CDR3 extends over 14 amino acids.

The CDR3 loop is CASSWDRAAYTQYF. CDR3 bases: TGTGCCAGCAGTTGGGATCGGGCAGCTTATACGCAGTATTTT. This rearrangement joins TRBV27 to TRBJ2-3, with unresolved D. The CDR3 length is 14 residues. Trimming left V 4 bases short and J 7 bases short, with 15 bases between. Germline loops: CDR1 MNHEY, CDR2 SMNVEV (reference sequence).

In this sample, this clonotype turned up many times. This sequence joins TRBV28 and TRBJ2-6; D is perhaps TRBD1 (6 bases). CDR1 and CDR2 from the germline V gene are MDHEN and SYDVKM. This CDR3 has 18 amino acids. V was trimmed by 7 bases and J by 0 bases, leaving 19 bases between them. Written as DNA, the CDR3 is TGTGCCAGCACCCCACCGGGACACTCCGCCTCTGGGGCCAACGTCCTGACTTTC. This encodes CASTPPGHSASGANVLTF. The entire variable domain, with the rest obtained from reference TRBV28 and TRBJ2-6, is as follows: DVKVTQSSRYLVKRTGEKVFLECVQDMDHENMFWYRQDPGLGLRLIYFSYDVKMKEKGDIPEGYSVSREKKERFSLILESASTNQTSMYLCASTPPGHSASGANVLTFGAGSRLTVL.

This clonotype was found a few times. The chain employs TRBV28 and TRBJ2-7; possibly TRBD2 for D (5 bases). CDR1 is MDHEN and CDR2 is SYDVKM in the germline V gene. There are 17 residues in the CDR3. Trimming cost V 4 bases and J 4 bases, with 23 bases left between them. CDR3 in amino acids: CASSSGRVNLAGYEQYF. The CDR3 region has the DNA TGTGCCAGCAGTTCGGGAAGGGTTAATTTAGCAGGTTACGAGCAGTACTTC. Supplemented by reference TRBV28 and TRBJ2-7, the full variable domain reads DVKVTQSSRYLVKRTGEKVFLECVQDMDHENMFWYRQDPGLGLRLIYFSYDVKMKEKGDIPEGYSVSREKKERFSLILESASTNQTSMYLCASSSGRVNLAGYEQYFGPGTRLTVT.

The rearrangement links TRBV6-2 or TRBV6-3 to TRBJ2-1; 12 positions match TRBD1. V trimming: 8 bases; J trimming: 2 bases; junction bases outside the gene matches: 13. Germline V lookup: CDR1 MNHEY, CDR2 SVGEGT. The length of the CDR3 is 18 residues. CDR3 sequence: CASLSLRRDRGPYNEQFF. DNA for the CDR3: TGTGCCAGCCTCTCCCTCCGGCGGGACAGGGGGCCCTACAATGAGCAGTTCTTC.

The chain recombines TRBV6-2 or TRBV6-3 with TRBJ2-1, with a possible D match to TRBD1 (6 bases). V lost 4 bases and J lost 0, with 19 bases in between. Per germline, CDR1 MNHEY and CDR2 SVGEGT. The CDR3 is 18 amino acids. DNA of the CDR3: TGTGCCAGCAGTTCTCATAGGAAGCAGGGGAGCTCCTACAATGAGCAGTTCTTC. This translates into CASSSHRKQGSSYNEQFF.

This rearrangement joins TRBV29-1 to TRBJ2-3; D is undetermined. In germline, CDR1 is SQVTM, CDR2 ANQGSEA. The CDR3 totals 10 residues. V was trimmed by 8 bases and J by 6 bases, leaving 9 bases between them. The DNA for the CDR3 is TGCAGCTTACTCGCCGATACGCAGTATTTT. Translated: CSLLADTQYF.

This clonotype occurred a few times. This chain connects TRBV10-3 to TRBJ2-5; D is possibly TRBD1 (5 bases). CDR3 length: 14 residues. V dropped 6 bases and J dropped 1 base, with 12 bases sitting between them. Germline V gives CDR1 ENHRY, CDR2 SYGVKD. The CDR3 bases are TGTGCCATCAGCATCGACAGCTCCCAAGAGACCCAGTACTTC. It specifies CAISIDSSQETQYF.

The chain couples TRBV12-3 or TRBV12-4 to TRBJ2-5; TRBD2 aligns across 11 bases. Losses at the gene ends were 6 bases for V and 11 bases for J; bases not matched to a gene: 11. This CDR3 region has 14 residues. The CDR3 spells CASSNSGRETEQYF. The CDR3 DNA sequence: TGTGCCAGCAGCAATAGCGGGAGGGAAACTGAGCAGTACTTC.

The chain couples TRBV7-2 to TRBJ2-1; 8 nucleotides line up with TRBD2. The germline V gene has CDR1 SGHTA and CDR2 FQGNSA. After removal of 5 bases from V and 7 bases from J, the junction contained 13 bases not matched to a gene. This CDR3 comprises 16 residues. In DNA form, the CDR3 reads TGTGCCAGCAGCCCAAAAGAGCGGGGGTTGGTAAATGAGCAGTTCTTC. It translates to CASSPKERGLVNEQFF. Full variable domain (rest looked up from reference TRBV7-2 and TRBJ2-1): GAGVSQSPSNKVTEKGKDVELRCDPISGHTALYWYRQSLGQGLEFLIYFQGNSAPDKSGLPSDRFSAERTGGSVSTLTIQRTQQEDSAVYLCASSPKERGLVNEQFFGPGTRLTVL.

This clonotype was counted a few times. The gene calls are TRBV28 and TRBJ2-1, with D possibly TRBD1 on 5 matching bases. The CDR3 is 16 residues long. The germline gives CDR1 MDHEN, CDR2 SYDVKM. V gave up 6 bases and J gave up 3 bases, with 18 bases separating them. The CDR3 bases are TGTGCCAGCAGCCCCAGGGTCCGAAAATTCTACAATGAGCAGTTCTTC. Translated, it gives CASSPRVRKFYNEQFF.

The chain recombines TRBV6-2 or TRBV6-3 with TRBJ1-5; tentatively, D is TRBD1 (6 bases). Looked up from germline, CDR1 is MNHEY and CDR2 is SVGEGT. This CDR3 comprises 15 residues. V lost 3 bases, J lost 4 bases, and 13 bases lay in between. The CDR3 loop reads CASSYKWGANQPQHF. The CDR3 DNA is TGTGCCAGCAGTTATAAGTGGGGGGCGAATCAGCCCCAGCATTTT.

The rearrangement joins TRBV15 to TRBJ2-5; a weak D match, TRBD1 (6 bases). The CDR3 has 15 residues. Germline CDR1 and CDR2: LNHNV and YYDKDF (reference sequence). The V and J ends lost 0 bases and 5 bases respectively, with 13 bases between them. CDR3 loop: CATSRDPGAGETQYF. Here the CDR3 DNA reads TGTGCCACCAGCAGAGATCCAGGGGCCGGGGAGACCCAGTACTTC. The full variable domain, completed using reference TRBV15 and TRBJ2-5, is DAMVIQNPRYQVTQFGKPVTLSCSQTLNHNVMYWYQQKSSQAPKLLFHYYDKDFNNEADTPDNFQSRRPNTSFCFLDIRSPGLGDTAMYLCATSRDPGAGETQYFGPGTRLLVL.

The chain combines TRBV5-1 with TRBJ2-1; the D is unclear. Trimming left V 0 bases short and J 3 bases short, with 10 bases between. Germline assignment: CDR1 SGHRS and CDR2 YFSETQ. The CDR3 length is 15 residues. The CDR3 here is CASSLGSGFYNEQFF. The CDR3 DNA follows: TGCGCCAGCAGCTTGGGGTCTGGCTTCTACAATGAGCAGTTCTTC.

V and J are TRBV28 and TRBJ1-1; D gene unclear. This CDR3 spans 12 amino acids. The V gene lost 10 bases and the J gene lost 4 bases, with 13 bases spanning the gap. Germline values: CDR1 MDHEN, CDR2 SYDVKM. The CDR3 DNA reads as TGTGCCATTACGAAATTGGGCACTGAAGCTTTCTTT. Translation: CAITKLGTEAFF.

This clonotype turned up a few times. V usage is TRBV7-9 and J usage is TRBJ1-2; the D is unclear. The CDR3 sequence is 14 residues long. Germline CDR1 SEHNR, CDR2 FQNEAQ (reference sequence). Trimming removed 1 base at V and 8 bases at J, with 14 bases between. CDR3 sequence: CASSLDSEVLGYTF. The CDR3 DNA sequence: TGTGCCAGCAGCTTAGACTCGGAGGTGTTGGGCTACACCTTC.

A single count supports this clonotype. The rearrangement links TRBV20-1 to TRBJ1-6; maybe TRBD1 (6 bases). Germline assignment: CDR1 DFQATT and CDR2 SNEGSKA (reference sequence). The CDR3 spans 16 residues. Trimming removed 6 bases from V and 4 bases from J, with 19 bases in between. The CDR3 spells CSASPSRRGYNSPLHF. CDR3 DNA: TGCAGTGCCAGTCCGAGTCGCAGGGGTTATAATTCACCCCTCCACTTT.

V usage is TRBV6-2 or TRBV6-3 and J usage is TRBJ1-5; D remains ambiguous. Germline values: CDR1 MNHEY, CDR2 SVGEGT. Trimming took off 5 bases at V and 0 bases at J, with 11 bases between the two ends. The CDR3 consists of 15 residues. In nucleotides, the CDR3 is TGTGCCAGCAGTCCGGCCCGGGGTAGCAATCAGCCCCAGCATTTT. Amino acid sequence: CASSPARGSNQPQHF.

The CDR3 here is CSASHAGIQETQYF. The CDR3 bases are TGCAGTGCTAGCCACGCGGGGATCCAAGAGACCCAGTACTTC. V usage is TRBV20-1 and J usage is TRBJ2-5; possibly TRBD2 for D (6 bases). This CDR3 has 14 residues. V lost 3 bases, J lost 1 base, and 12 bases lay in between. Per the germline V gene, CDR1 is DFQATT and CDR2 is SNEGSKA (reference sequence).